This T cell receptor (beta chain) was sequenced during a study of long-term antiretroviral therapy in people with HIV. Overall study results and limits: Relative to control repertoires, HIV repertoires exhibited narrower CDR3 length ranges.

CDR1 is LNHDA, CDR2 SQIVND, per germline (reference sequence). The CDR3 is made up of 17 amino acids. Trimming took 0 bases from V and 0 from J, leaving 14 bases between them. This clone appeared a few times. The antigen is undetermined. It was version v3.0 of the immunoSEQ assay that was run at survey level. Here immunoSEQ multiplex PCR was the method, and the copy in TCRdb shows in-frame clones only, minus some. The sample contains approximately 9,600 clones, 84% of which appear only once. The sample consisted of unsorted PBMCs, taken 0.3 years before starting antiretroviral therapy. The genes are TRBV19 and TRBJ1-2; D call uncertain. This sequence was found in a man aged 25-45 years with HIV. The CDR3 DNA reads TGTGCCAGTAGTATAGATCTCTCAAGCGGAGCTAACTATGGCTACACCTTC. Amino acid sequence: CASSIDLSSGANYGYTF.